This TCR beta chain was documented in a study of T-cell reconstitution after alpha-beta-depleted transplantation in children. Findings and caveats of the study: Alpha-beta T cells present about two months after transplant were reported to originate from several hundred expanded graft clones. Once a year had passed after transplant, T-cell counts and diversity came mostly from newly produced T cells. TCRbeta diversity was high at day 60 in some patients (a result of surviving recipient T cells and thymic progenitors).

With V trimmed by 6 bases and J by 5 bases, 8 bases remained unmatched. The germline gives CDR1 MDHEN, CDR2 SYDVKM. The CDR3 consists of 14 residues. Unique molecular identifiers were built into the TCRbeta library. TCRdb used MiXCR to reprocess the PCR reads, holding one entry per CDR3 protein. Of 190,000 or so distinct CDR3 sequences listed, 6.3% are singletons. This clonotype was counted ten times or more. Antigen unknown. Sequenced material: PBMCs, taken before TCRalphabeta/CD19-depleted stem cell transplant. This chain connects TRBV28 to TRBJ2-7; 9 bases map to TRBD1. The clonotype comes from a girl under three years old with combined immunodeficiency, due to receive a stem cell transplant. This CDR3 is CASSLGTGPHEQYF. DNA of the CDR3: TGTGCCAGCAGCCTGGGGACAGGGCCCCACGAGCAGTACTTC.